This T cell receptor beta chain was identified during a study of T cell responses to AZD1222 COVID-19 vaccine. The assay was immunoSEQ multiplex PCR, and TCRdb's table has in-frame clones only and misses some. The sample lists around 110,000 clones, approximately 83% occurring once. General study results and limits: Rises in breadth and depth of Spike-specific TCRs came after two AZD1222 doses. Recipients of AZD1222 seropositive at baseline numbered only 6 or 7.

Note on this clone: Its specificity is not known.

Germline V gives CDR1 SGHVS, CDR2 FNYEAQ. The ends lost 1 base at V and 0 bases at J; junction bases unmatched: 3. This CDR3 is built from 15 residues. The sequencing used peripheral blood, collected on day 0 of MenACWY control vaccination. This TCR was recovered from an adult in good health. The chain is built from TRBV7-6 and TRBJ2-7, with 7 nucleotides matching TRBD2. CDR3 loop: CASSLGGGGSYEQYF. For the CDR3, the DNA is TGTGCCAGCAGCTTAGGCGGCGGGGGCTCCTACGAGCAGTACTTC. Variable domain in full (rest from reference TRBV7-6 and TRBJ2-7): GAGVSQSPRYKVTKRGQDVALRCDPISGHVSLYWYRQALGQGPEFLTYFNYEAQQDKSGLPNDRFSAERPEGSISTLTIQRTEQRDSAMYRCASSLGGGGSYEQYFGPGTRLTVT.